This is a list of T cell receptor beta chains from one sample in a study of blood T cell repertoires in COVID-19. Libraries were prepared by immunoSEQ multiplex PCR; TCRdb keeps only in-frame clonotypes and omits some of them. The sample carries over 150,000 clones, approximately 90% recorded once. Sequencing was performed on PBMCs or T cells enriched from blood (not recorded which). The receptors derive from a woman in her 30s who had recovered from COVID-19. Both conserved end residues are part of each CDR3. The D gene is left open where the match is weak. Only part of the rows carry a size: once, few, many, or a class if the clone is expanded.

J	length	V	size	D	CDR3	DNA
TRBJ1-2	13	TRBV2	-	-	CASSVLTPGGYTF	TGTGCCAGCAGTGTTTTAACGCCGGGGGGCTACACCTTC
TRBJ2-1	16	TRBV14	-	-	CASNRGEGIPGNEQFF	TGTGCCAGCAACCGGGGAGAAGGGATACCGGGGAATGAGCAGTTCTTC
TRBJ1-1	13	TRBV6-5	-	TRBD1	CASSSRGYTEAFF	TGTGCCAGCAGTTCCAGGGGGTACACTGAAGCTTTCTTT
TRBJ1-2	13	TRBV18	-	TRBD1	CASSPTGGYGYTF	TGTGCCAGCTCTCCGACAGGGGGCTATGGCTACACCTTC
TRBJ2-1	12	TRBV2	-	-	CASSERDNEQFF	TGTGCCAGCAGTGAACGAGACAATGAGCAGTTCTTC
TRBJ1-1	13	TRBV29-1	-	-	CSVQGQMNTEAFF	TGCAGCGTTCAGGGGCAAATGAACACTGAAGCTTTCTTT
TRBJ2-3	16	TRBV11-3	-	-	CASSLGTQVSTDTQYF	TGTGCCAGCAGCTTAGGAACCCAGGTTAGCACAGATACGCAGTATTTT
TRBJ1-5	14	TRBV19	-	TRBD1	CASETGGIFQPQHF	TGTGCCAGTGAGACAGGGGGTATCTTTCAGCCCCAGCATTTT
TRBJ1-3	14	TRBV18	-	-	CASSPDRTRDTIYF	TGTGCCAGCTCACCAGACAGAACCCGGGACACCATATATTTT
TRBJ1-2	15	TRBV5-1	-	-	CASSSQSGTPLRNTF	TGCGCCAGCAGCTCCCAATCCGGGACTCCCCTCAGGAACACCTTC
TRBJ2-3	13	TRBV18	-	-	CASSPSQADTQYF	TGTGCCAGCTCACCTAGTCAGGCAGATACGCAGTATTTT
TRBJ1-5	14	TRBV19	-	-	CASTQGRSNQPQHF	TGTGCCAGTACTCAGGGAAGGAGCAATCAGCCCCAGCATTTT
TRBJ2-7	12	TRBV19	-	TRBD1	CASSRTGFEQYF	TGTGCCAGTAGTAGGACAGGGTTTGAGCAGTACTTC
TRBJ1-5	11	TRBV6-2/TRBV6-3	-	-	CASGLNQPQHF	TGTGCCAGCGGCCTAAATCAGCCCCAGCATTTT
TRBJ1-2	14	TRBV27	-	-	CASRRDSLYYGYTF	TGTGCCAGCAGACGCGACAGTCTTTACTATGGCTACACCTTC
TRBJ1-4	15	TRBV4-1	-	-	CASSQAPINLGKLFF	TGCGCCAGCAGCCAAGCTCCCATTAACCTAGGAAAACTGTTTTTT
TRBJ1-1	14	TRBV5-5	-	-	CASSWGDMNTEAFF	TGTGCCAGCAGCTGGGGGGATATGAACACTGAAGCTTTCTTT
TRBJ2-7	15	TRBV6-1	-	TRBD1	CASSGAGGLSYEQYF	TGTGCCAGCAGTGGAGCAGGGGGCCTATCCTACGAGCAGTACTTC
TRBJ1-1	14	TRBV18	-	TRBD1	CASSGTGALTEAFF	TGTGCCAGCTCAGGGACAGGGGCTTTAACTGAAGCTTTCTTT
TRBJ1-5	13	TRBV3-1/TRBV3-2	-	-	CASSQGGLQPQHF	TGTGCCAGCAGCCAAGGGGGGCTTCAGCCCCAGCATTTT
TRBJ2-2	14	TRBV4-1	-	TRBD1	CASNKDRVTGELFF	TGCGCCAGCAATAAGGACAGGGTCACCGGGGAGCTGTTTTTT
TRBJ2-7	14	TRBV4-3	-	-	CASSQRDSSLEQYF	TGCGCCAGCAGCCAGCGGGACAGCTCTCTCGAGCAGTACTTC
TRBJ2-7	13	TRBV7-9	-	-	CASSSGGSYEQYF	TGTGCCAGCAGCTCTGGCGGGTCCTACGAGCAGTACTTC
TRBJ2-1	8	TRBV29-1	-	-	CSLPGQFF	TGCAGCCTCCCTGGCCAGTTCTTC
TRBJ1-4	14	TRBV6-5	-	-	CASRTGELGEKLFF	TGTGCCAGCAGGACAGGAGAACTGGGTGAAAAACTGTTTTTT
TRBJ2-7	15	TRBV5-4	-	-	CASSLAVGQIYEQYF	TGTGCCAGCAGCTTGGCGGTGGGGCAGATTTACGAGCAGTACTTC
TRBJ2-7	15	TRBV19	-	TRBD2	CASSITSGSGYEQYF	TGTGCCAGTAGTATTACTAGCGGGAGCGGGTACGAGCAGTACTTC
TRBJ1-4	15	TRBV9	-	TRBD1	CASSLGQGANEKLFF	TGTGCCAGCAGCCTAGGACAGGGGGCTAATGAAAAACTGTTTTTT
TRBJ2-1	19	TRBV27	-	TRBD2	CASSLKKRTSGAIYNEQFF	TGTGCCAGCAGTTTAAAAAAGAGGACTAGCGGGGCGATCTACAATGAGCAGTTCTTC
TRBJ2-7	16	TRBV5-1	-	-	CASSLDGQPRKGEQYF	TGCGCCAGCAGCTTGGATGGACAACCACGGAAAGGGGAGCAGTACTTC
TRBJ2-1	12	TRBV5-5	-	TRBD1	CASSLQGQGEFF	TGTGCCAGCAGCTTACAGGGACAGGGGGAGTTCTTC
TRBJ1-5	15	TRBV19	-	-	CASSIRGQSNQPQHF	TGTGCCAGTAGTATCAGGGGTCAAAGCAATCAGCCCCAGCATTTT
TRBJ1-2	17	TRBV28	-	TRBD1	CASSLARTGTWNYGYTF	TGTGCCAGCAGTTTGGCCCGGACAGGGACTTGGAACTATGGCTACACCTTC
TRBJ1-5	14	TRBV2	-	-	CASKEATGNQPQHF	TGTGCCAGCAAGGAGGCTACGGGCAATCAGCCCCAGCATTTT
TRBJ1-1	14	TRBV7-2	-	TRBD1	CASSQGQGFAEAFF	TGTGCCAGCAGCCAAGGACAGGGATTCGCTGAAGCTTTCTTT
TRBJ1-1	15	TRBV5-1	-	TRBD1	CASSPMTGANTEAFF	TGCGCCAGCAGCCCGATGACAGGGGCTAACACTGAAGCTTTCTTT
TRBJ2-4	13	TRBV5-4	-	-	CASSLTGENIQYF	TGTGCCAGCAGCTTGACCGGAGAAAACATTCAGTACTTC
TRBJ1-5	19	TRBV7-2	-	TRBD1	CASSLYGTGARVSDQPQHF	TGTGCCAGCAGCTTATACGGGACAGGGGCTCGGGTTTCTGATCAGCCCCAGCATTTT
TRBJ2-5	12	TRBV3-1/TRBV3-2	-	-	CASSPGLETQYF	TGTGCCAGCAGCCCGGGACTGGAGACCCAGTACTTC
TRBJ2-3	14	TRBV3-1/TRBV3-2	few	TRBD2	CASRSGGSGYTQYF	TGTGCCAGCAGAAGCGGGGGGTCCGGGTATACGCAGTATTTT
TRBJ1-5	14	TRBV6-2/TRBV6-3	few	-	CASSYLGVSQPQHF	TGTGCCAGCAGTTACCTCGGAGTGAGCCAGCCCCAGCATTTT
TRBJ2-1	14	TRBV5-5	-	-	CASSFWGPYNEQFF	TGTGCCAGCAGCTTTTGGGGGCCCTACAATGAGCAGTTCTTC
TRBJ2-3	16	TRBV27	-	-	CASSLSNPGFTDTQYF	TGTGCCAGCAGTTTATCTAATCCGGGGTTCACAGATACGCAGTATTTT
TRBJ1-4	20	TRBV3-1/TRBV3-2	-	-	CASSQDRWRSAAGINEKLFF	TGTGCCAGCAGCCAAGATCGTTGGCGTAGTGCTGCGGGGATTAATGAAAAACTGTTTTTT
TRBJ2-7	15	TRBV7-2	-	TRBD2	CASSFSSGQRYEQYF	TGTGCCAGCAGCTTTTCTAGCGGGCAACGCTACGAGCAGTACTTC
TRBJ2-1	15	TRBV27	once	TRBD1	CASSMTGGVLYEQFF	TGTGCCAGCAGTATGACAGGGGGCGTTCTGTATGAGCAGTTCTTC
TRBJ2-5	14	TRBV5-1	-	TRBD1	CASSLEGARETQYF	TGCGCCAGCAGCTTGGAGGGGGCGCGGGAGACCCAGTACTTC
TRBJ2-7	15	TRBV7-8	-	TRBD2	CASSFPAGGTYEQYF	TGTGCCAGCAGCTTCCCAGCGGGAGGTACCTACGAGCAGTACTTC
TRBJ2-5	12	TRBV29-1	once	-	CSVEWSQETQYF	TGCAGCGTTGAGTGGAGCCAAGAGACCCAGTACTTC
TRBJ2-7	13	TRBV5-6	-	TRBD1	CASSLTGSYEQYF	TGTGCCAGCAGTCTGACAGGGTCTTACGAGCAGTACTTC
TRBJ2-2	13	TRBV19	-	TRBD2	CASTGGLSGELFF	TGTGCCAGTACGGGGGGACTGTCCGGGGAGCTGTTTTTT
TRBJ2-3	13	TRBV27	once	-	CASSPLMRGAQYF	TGTGCCAGCAGTCCCCTCATGCGGGGAGCGCAGTATTTT
TRBJ2-1	14	TRBV19	-	-	CASRLRGGGNEQFF	TGTGCCAGTAGATTGAGGGGAGGGGGAAATGAGCAGTTCTTC
TRBJ2-2	16	TRBV14	-	TRBD1	CASSPTGTGFTGELFF	TGTGCCAGCAGCCCAACCGGGACAGGGTTCACCGGGGAGCTGTTTTTT
TRBJ2-7	14	TRBV19	-	-	CASSRRDGAYEQYF	TGTGCCAGTAGTAGGCGGGACGGAGCCTACGAGCAGTACTTC